A single sample is the source of the 7 T cell receptor beta chains below, sequenced in a study of T cell repertoires in cytomegalovirus infection. TCRdb ran MiXCR on the reads and lists one entry per CDR3 protein. Counted here are fewer than 550,000 distinct CDR3 sequences, around 27% occurring once; the ten biggest clones make up 13%. Sequencing was carried out using PBMCs. The origin of the receptors is a human donor in good health (CMV status not recorded). Some clones in this sample may be carry-over from other donors' samples.

This sequence joins TRBV7-9 and TRBJ1-2; 7 positions agree with TRBD1. Per the germline V gene, CDR1 is SEHNR and CDR2 is FQNEAQ (reference sequence). CDR3 length: 15 residues. V dropped 8 bases and J dropped 4; count of bases not matched to a gene: 13. The CDR3 reads CASAPGAGGFYGYTF. The CDR3 DNA reads as TGTGCCAGCGCACCCGGGGCAGGGGGGTTCTATGGCTACACCTTC. The complete variable domain, with remaining parts taken from reference TRBV7-9 and TRBJ1-2, reads DTGVSQNPRHKITKRGQNVTFRCDPISEHNRLYWYRQTLGQGPEFLTYFQNEAQLEKSRLLSDRFSAERPKGSFSTLEIQRTEQGDSAMYLCASAPGAGGFYGYTFGSGTRLTVV.

This clonotype has a handful of counts. This chain connects TRBV6-2 or TRBV6-3 to TRBJ2-7; 7 nucleotides agree with TRBD1. This CDR3 region has 18 residues. Per germline, CDR1 MNHEY and CDR2 SVGEGT. The trim removed 0 bases at V and 3 bases at J, leaving 14 bases unmatched. For the CDR3, the DNA is TGTGCCAGCAGTTACTCGTCTAGGGGACAGTCGGCGAGCTACGAGCAGTACTTC. This encodes CASSYSSRGQSASYEQYF.

This clonotype was detected ten times or more. The V call is TRBV7-9, the J call TRBJ1-1; D is unresolved. CDR1 and CDR2 from the germline V gene are SEHNR and FQNEAQ (reference sequence). Trimming took 8 bases from V and 1 from J, leaving 5 bases between them. The CDR3 is 11 residues long. The CDR3 sequence: CASRQNTEAFF. The CDR3 nucleotides read TGTGCCAGCCGCCAGAACACTGAAGCTTTCTTT.

J is TRBJ2-1 and V is TRBV10-3; 10 positions match TRBD1. Losses at the gene ends were 8 bases for V and 4 bases for J; bases not matched to a gene: 14. This CDR3 has 17 residues. CDR1 is ENHRY, CDR2 SYGVKD, per germline. The chain's CDR3 is CAIRGTGTGDLYNEQFF. In DNA form, the CDR3 reads TGTGCCATCCGAGGCACCGGGACAGGGGATTTATACAATGAGCAGTTCTTC.

The gene calls are TRBV4-3 and TRBJ1-1; the D is unclear. The CDR3 contains 17 residues. The germline V gene has CDR1 LGHNA and CDR2 YSLEER. V lost 0 bases to trimming and J lost 1 base, with 15 bases between them. CDR3 region: CASSQDLVGSTNTEAFF. DNA of the CDR3: TGCGCCAGCAGCCAAGATTTAGTGGGCAGTACGAACACTGAAGCTTTCTTT.

This clonotype was counted only a few times. The chain couples TRBV12-3 or TRBV12-4 to TRBJ1-3, with 12 nucleotides matching TRBD1. Trimming took 6 bases from V and 4 from J; bases not matched to a gene: 7. CDR3 length: 16 amino acids. The CDR3 here is CASSSRDRGLGNTIYF. The CDR3 DNA reads TGTGCCAGCAGCTCACGGGACAGGGGGCTCGGAAACACCATATATTTT.

This clonotype came up many times. The chain is built from TRBV7-2 and TRBJ2-5; a weak D match, TRBD2 (5 bases). The CDR3 totals 11 residues. The germline V gene encodes CDR1 SGHTA and CDR2 FQGNSA. V lost 8 bases and J 7 bases, leaving 11 bases between the germline ends. DNA for the CDR3: TGTGCCAGCTCCAACGAGGGGACCCAGTACTTC. It translates to CASSNEGTQYF.